This TCR beta chain was profiled in a study of T cell changes during pregnancy in multiple sclerosis. Some clones are missing from TCRdb's copy, which holds only in-frame ones; the method was immunoSEQ multiplex PCR. The profile shows about 45,000 clones, approximately 96% of them singletons. The CDR3 extends over 16 amino acids. Germline values: CDR1 KGHSH, CDR2 LQKENI. Trimming took off 5 bases at V and 7 bases at J, with 24 bases between the two ends. The sequence derives from a female donor with multiple sclerosis, enrolled in a pregnancy study. The starting material was peripheral blood, obtained in the second trimester of pregnancy. V is TRBV18 and J is TRBJ2-7, with a tentative D call TRBD1 (6 bases). The CDR3, as DNA: TGTGCCAGCTCATTACGGCCGGGACATATCCTAGAAGAGCAGTACTTC. Protein: CASSLRPGHILEEQYF. Based on the CDR3 plus reference TRBV18 and TRBJ2-7, the full variable domain is NAGVMQNPRHLVRRRGQEARLRCSPMKGHSHVYWYRQLPEEGLKFMVYLQKENIIDESGMPKERFSAEFPKEGPSILRIQQVVRGDSAAYFCASSLRPGHILEEQYFGPGTRLTVT.